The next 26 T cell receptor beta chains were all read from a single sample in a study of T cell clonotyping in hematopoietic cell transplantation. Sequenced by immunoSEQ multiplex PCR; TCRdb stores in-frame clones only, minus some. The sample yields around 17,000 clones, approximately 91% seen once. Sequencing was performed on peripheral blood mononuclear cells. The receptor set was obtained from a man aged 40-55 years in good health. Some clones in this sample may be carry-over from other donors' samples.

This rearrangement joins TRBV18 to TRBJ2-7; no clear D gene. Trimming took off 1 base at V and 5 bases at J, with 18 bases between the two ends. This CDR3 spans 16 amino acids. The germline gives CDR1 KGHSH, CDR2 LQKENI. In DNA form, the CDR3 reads TGTGCCAGCTCACCACGAAGCTCAGGTTCTGGAGACGAGCAGTACTTC. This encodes CASSPRSSGSGDEQYF.

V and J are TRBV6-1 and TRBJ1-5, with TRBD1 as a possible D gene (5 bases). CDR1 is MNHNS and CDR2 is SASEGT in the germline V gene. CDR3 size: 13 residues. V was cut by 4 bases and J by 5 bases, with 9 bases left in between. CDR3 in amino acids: CASSAGRDQPQHF. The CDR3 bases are TGTGCCAGCAGTGCTGGCAGGGATCAGCCCCAGCATTTT.

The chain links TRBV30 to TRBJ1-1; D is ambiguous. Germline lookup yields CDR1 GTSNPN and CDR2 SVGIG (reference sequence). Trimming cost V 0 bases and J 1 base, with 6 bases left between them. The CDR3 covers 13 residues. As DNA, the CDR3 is TGTGCCTGGAGTGTTTCACGGAACACTGAAGCTTTCTTT. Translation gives CAWSVSRNTEAFF. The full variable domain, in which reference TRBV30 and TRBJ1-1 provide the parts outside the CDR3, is SQTIHQWPATLVQPVGSPLSLECTVEGTSNPNLYWYRQAAGRGLQLLFYSVGIGQISSEVPQNLSASRPQDRQFILSSKKLLLSDSGFYLCAWSVSRNTEAFFGQGTRLTVV.

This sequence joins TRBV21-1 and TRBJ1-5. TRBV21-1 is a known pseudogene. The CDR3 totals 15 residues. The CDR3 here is CASSARRTSNQPQHF. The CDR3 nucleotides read TGTGCCAGCAGCGCACGTCGGACTAGCAATCAGCCCCAGCATTTT.

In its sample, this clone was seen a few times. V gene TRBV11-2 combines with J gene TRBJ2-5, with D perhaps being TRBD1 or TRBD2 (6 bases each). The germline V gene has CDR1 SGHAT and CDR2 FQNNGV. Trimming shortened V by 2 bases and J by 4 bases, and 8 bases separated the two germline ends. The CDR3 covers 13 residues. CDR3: CASSLWGAETQYF. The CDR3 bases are TGTGCCAGCAGCTTATGGGGGGCAGAGACCCAGTACTTC.

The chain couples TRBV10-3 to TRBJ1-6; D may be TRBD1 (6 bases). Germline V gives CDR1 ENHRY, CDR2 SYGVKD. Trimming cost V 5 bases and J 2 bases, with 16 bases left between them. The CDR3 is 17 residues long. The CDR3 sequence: CAISPGTHDTYNSPLHF. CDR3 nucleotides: TGTGCCATCAGTCCCGGGACACACGACACCTATAATTCACCCCTCCACTTT.

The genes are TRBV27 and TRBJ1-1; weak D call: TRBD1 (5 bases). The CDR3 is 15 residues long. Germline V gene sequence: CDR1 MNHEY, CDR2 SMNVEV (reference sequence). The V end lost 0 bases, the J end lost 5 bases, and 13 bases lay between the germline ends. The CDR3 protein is CASSLSRGLLTEAFF. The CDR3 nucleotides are TGTGCCAGCAGTTTATCAAGGGGCCTGTTGACTGAAGCTTTCTTT.

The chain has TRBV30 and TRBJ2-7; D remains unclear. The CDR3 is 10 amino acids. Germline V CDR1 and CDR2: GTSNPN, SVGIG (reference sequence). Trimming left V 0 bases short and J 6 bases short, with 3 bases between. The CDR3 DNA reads TGTGCCTGGAGTGTATCCGAGCAGTACTTC. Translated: CAWSVSEQYF. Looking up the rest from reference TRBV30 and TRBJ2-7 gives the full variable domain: SQTIHQWPATLVQPVGSPLSLECTVEGTSNPNLYWYRQAAGRGLQLLFYSVGIGQISSEVPQNLSASRPQDRQFILSSKKLLLSDSGFYLCAWSVSEQYFGPGTRLTVT.

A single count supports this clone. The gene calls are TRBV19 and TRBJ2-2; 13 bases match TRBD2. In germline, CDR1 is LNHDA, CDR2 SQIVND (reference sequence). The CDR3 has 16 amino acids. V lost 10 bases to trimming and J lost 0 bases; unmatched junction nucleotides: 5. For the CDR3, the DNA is TGTGCCACCGTAGGACTAGCGGGGGCGAACACCGGGGAGCTGTTTTTT. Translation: CATVGLAGANTGELFF.

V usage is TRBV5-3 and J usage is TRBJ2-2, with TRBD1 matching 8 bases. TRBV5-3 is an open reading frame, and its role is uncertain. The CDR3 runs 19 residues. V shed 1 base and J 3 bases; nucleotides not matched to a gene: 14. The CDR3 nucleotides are TGTGCCAGAAGCTTGACCGGGACAGGTCATCCCCCACACACCGGGGAGCTGTTTTTT. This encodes CARSLTGTGHPPHTGELFF.

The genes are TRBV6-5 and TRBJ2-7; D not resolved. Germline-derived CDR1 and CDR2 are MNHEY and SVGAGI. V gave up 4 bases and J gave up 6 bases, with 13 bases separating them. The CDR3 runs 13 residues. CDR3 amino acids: CASSSDTLREQYF. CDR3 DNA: TGTGCCAGCAGTTCTGACACCCTTCGCGAGCAGTACTTC.

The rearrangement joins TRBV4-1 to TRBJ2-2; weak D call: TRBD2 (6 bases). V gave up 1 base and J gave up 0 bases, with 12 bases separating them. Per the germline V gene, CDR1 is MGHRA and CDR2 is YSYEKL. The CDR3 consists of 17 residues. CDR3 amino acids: CASSQVGAGANTGELFF. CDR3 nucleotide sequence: TGCGCCAGCAGCCAAGTAGGAGCGGGCGCGAACACCGGGGAGCTGTTTTTT.

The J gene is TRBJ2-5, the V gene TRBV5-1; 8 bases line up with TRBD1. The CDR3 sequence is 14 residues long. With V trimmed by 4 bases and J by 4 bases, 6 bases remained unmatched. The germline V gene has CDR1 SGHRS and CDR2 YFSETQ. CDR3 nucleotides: TGCGCCAGCAGCAGGGGACAGGCGGCAGAGACCCAGTACTTC. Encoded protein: CASSRGQAAETQYF.

CDR3: CAWSGTADQPQHF. The DNA of the CDR3 is TGTGCCTGGAGTGGGACAGCTGATCAGCCCCAGCATTTT. V gene TRBV30 combines with J gene TRBJ1-5, with TRBD1 as a possible D gene (6 bases). Germline lookup yields CDR1 GTSNPN and CDR2 SVGIG (reference sequence). The V end lost 1 base, the J end lost 5 bases, and 9 bases lay between the germline ends. The CDR3 is 13 residues long. The complete variable domain, with remaining parts taken from reference TRBV30 and TRBJ1-5, reads SQTIHQWPATLVQPVGSPLSLECTVEGTSNPNLYWYRQAAGRGLQLLFYSVGIGQISSEVPQNLSASRPQDRQFILSSKKLLLSDSGFYLCAWSGTADQPQHFGDGTRLSIL.

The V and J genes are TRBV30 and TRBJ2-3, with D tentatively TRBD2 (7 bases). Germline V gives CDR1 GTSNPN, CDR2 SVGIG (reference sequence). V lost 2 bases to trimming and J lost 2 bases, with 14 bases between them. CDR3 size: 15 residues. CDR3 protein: CAWSLGGGLTDTQYF. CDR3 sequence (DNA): TGTGCCTGGAGTTTAGGGGGAGGGCTCACAGATACGCAGTATTTT.

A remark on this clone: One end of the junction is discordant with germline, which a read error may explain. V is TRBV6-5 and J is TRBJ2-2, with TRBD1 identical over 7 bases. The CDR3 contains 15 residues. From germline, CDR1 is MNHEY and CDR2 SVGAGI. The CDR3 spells CASTYDRDVTGELFF. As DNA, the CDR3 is TGTGCCAGCACTTACGACAGGGACGTCACCGGGGAGCTGTTTTTT.

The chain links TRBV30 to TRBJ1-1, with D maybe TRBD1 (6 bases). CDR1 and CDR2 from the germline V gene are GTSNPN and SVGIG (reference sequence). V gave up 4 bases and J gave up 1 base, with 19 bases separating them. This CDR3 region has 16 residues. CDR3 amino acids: CAWTIRGRGKNTEAFF. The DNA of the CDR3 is TGTGCCTGGACTATAAGGGGCAGGGGAAAGAACACTGAAGCTTTCTTT.

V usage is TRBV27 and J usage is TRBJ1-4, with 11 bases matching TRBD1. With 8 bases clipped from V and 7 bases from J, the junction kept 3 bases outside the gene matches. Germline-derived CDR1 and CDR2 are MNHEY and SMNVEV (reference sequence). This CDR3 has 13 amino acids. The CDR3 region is CASGTGGVEKLFF. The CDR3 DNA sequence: TGTGCCAGCGGGACAGGGGGTGTTGAAAAACTGTTTTTT.

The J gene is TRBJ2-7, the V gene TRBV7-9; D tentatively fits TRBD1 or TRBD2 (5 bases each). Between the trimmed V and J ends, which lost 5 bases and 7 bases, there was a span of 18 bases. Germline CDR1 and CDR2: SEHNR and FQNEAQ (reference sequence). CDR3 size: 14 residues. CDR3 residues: CASSPGPPPQEQYF. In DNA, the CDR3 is TGTGCCAGCAGCCCGGGACCCCCCCCGCAGGAGCAGTACTTC.

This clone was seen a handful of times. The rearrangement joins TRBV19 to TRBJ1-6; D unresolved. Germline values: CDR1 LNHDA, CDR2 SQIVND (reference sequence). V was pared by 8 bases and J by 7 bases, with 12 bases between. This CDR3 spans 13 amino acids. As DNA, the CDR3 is TGTGCCAGTTCCATCATGACCAATTCACCCCTCCACTTT. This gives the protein CASSIMTNSPLHF. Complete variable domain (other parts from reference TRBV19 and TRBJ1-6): DGGITQSPKYLFRKEGQNVTLSCEQNLNHDAMYWYRQDPGQGLRLIYYSQIVNDFQKGDIAEGYSVSREKKESFPLTVTSAQKNPTAFYLCASSIMTNSPLHFGNGTRLTVT.

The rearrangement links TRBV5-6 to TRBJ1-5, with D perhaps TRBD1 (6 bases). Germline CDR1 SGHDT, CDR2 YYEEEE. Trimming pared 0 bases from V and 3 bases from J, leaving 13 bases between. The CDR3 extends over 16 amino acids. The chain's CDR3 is CASSLGSGAYNQPQHF. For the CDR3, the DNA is TGTGCCAGCAGCTTGGGGTCAGGGGCCTACAATCAGCCCCAGCATTTT. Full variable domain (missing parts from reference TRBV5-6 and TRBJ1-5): DAGVTQSPTHLIKTRGQQVTLRCSPKSGHDTVSWYQQALGQGPQFIFQYYEEEERQRGNFPDRFSGHQFPNYSSELNVNALLLGDSALYLCASSLGSGAYNQPQHFGDGTRLSIL.

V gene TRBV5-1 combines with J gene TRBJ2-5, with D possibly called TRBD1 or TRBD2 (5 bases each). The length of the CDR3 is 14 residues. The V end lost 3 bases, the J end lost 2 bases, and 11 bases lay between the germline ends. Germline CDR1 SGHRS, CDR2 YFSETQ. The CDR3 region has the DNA TGCGCCAGCAGCTACCGGGACCAACAAGAGACCCAGTACTTC. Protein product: CASSYRDQQETQYF. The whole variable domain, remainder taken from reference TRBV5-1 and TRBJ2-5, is KAGVTQTPRYLIKTRGQQVTLSCSPISGHRSVSWYQQTPGQGLQFLFEYFSETQRNKGNFPGRFSGRQFSNSRSEMNVSTLELGDSALYLCASSYRDQQETQYFGPGTRLLVL.

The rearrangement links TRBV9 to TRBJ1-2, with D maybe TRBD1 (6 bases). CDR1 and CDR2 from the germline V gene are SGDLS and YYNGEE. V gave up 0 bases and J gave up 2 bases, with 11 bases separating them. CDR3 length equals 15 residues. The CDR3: CASSVGGGGNYGYTF. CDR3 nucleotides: TGTGCCAGCAGCGTAGGAGGGGGTGGGAACTATGGCTACACCTTC.

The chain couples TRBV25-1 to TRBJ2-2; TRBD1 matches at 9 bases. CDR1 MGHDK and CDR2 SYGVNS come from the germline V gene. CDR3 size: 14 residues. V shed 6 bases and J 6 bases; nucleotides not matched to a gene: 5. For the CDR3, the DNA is TGTGCCAGCAGGCGGACAGGGGATGCCGGGGAGCTGTTTTTT. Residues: CASRRTGDAGELFF.

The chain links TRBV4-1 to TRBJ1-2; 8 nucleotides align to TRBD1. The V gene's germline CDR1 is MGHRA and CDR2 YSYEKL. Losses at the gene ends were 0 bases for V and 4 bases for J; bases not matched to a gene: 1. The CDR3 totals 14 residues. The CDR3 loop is CASSQEGQGYGYTF. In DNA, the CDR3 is TGCGCCAGCAGCCAAGAAGGACAGGGCTATGGCTACACCTTC.

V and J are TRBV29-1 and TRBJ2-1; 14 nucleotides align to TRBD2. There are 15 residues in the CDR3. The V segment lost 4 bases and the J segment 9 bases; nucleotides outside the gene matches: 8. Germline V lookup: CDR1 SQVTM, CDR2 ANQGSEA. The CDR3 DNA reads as TGCAGCGTTGGACTAGCGGGGGGGCCGCGAGGTGAGCAGTTCTTC. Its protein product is CSVGLAGGPRGEQFF.